The clone carrying this T cell receptor (beta chain) was detected once. When samples were unsorted, roughly 100 million PBMCs were used for genomic DNA. This specimen comes from a study of shared clonotypes between healthy human individuals. Methods used by the authors: Filtering differed because ImmunoSEQ produced junction-only sequences that carried no quality scores. The assay was immunoSEQ multiplex PCR, and TCRdb's table has in-frame clones only and misses some. Clone size and V and J calls were adopted from that table, with D and trimming inferred from the DNA. The sample records some 490,000 clones, roughly 80% being singletons. This CDR3 spans 13 amino acids. From germline, CDR1 is MRHNA and CDR2 SNTAGT. V was pared by 6 bases and J by 3 bases, with 12 bases between.

The sample was PBMCs. The receptor comes from a woman aged 40 to 50 in good health. Some clones in this sample may be carry-over from other donors' samples. The V and J genes are TRBV6-4 and TRBJ2-7; unclear D gene. The CDR3 DNA reads TGTGCCAGCAGCATCCGCCCCGTCTACGAGCAGTACTTC. It codes for CASSIRPVYEQYF.